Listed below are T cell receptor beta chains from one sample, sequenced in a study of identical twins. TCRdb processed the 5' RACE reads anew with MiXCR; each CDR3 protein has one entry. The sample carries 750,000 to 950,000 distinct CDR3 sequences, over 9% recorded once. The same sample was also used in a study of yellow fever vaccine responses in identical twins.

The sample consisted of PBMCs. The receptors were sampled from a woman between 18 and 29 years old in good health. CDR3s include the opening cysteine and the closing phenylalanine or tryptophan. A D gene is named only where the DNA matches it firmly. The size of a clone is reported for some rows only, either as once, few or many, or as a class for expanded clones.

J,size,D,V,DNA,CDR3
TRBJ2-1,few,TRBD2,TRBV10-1,TGCGCCAGCAGTGAACGAAAAGCGGGGGCCCTCTACAATGAGCAGTTCTTC,CASSERKAGALYNEQFF
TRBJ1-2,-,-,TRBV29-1,TGCAGCGTTGAGTTGCGCTCGACATGGGGTGGCTACACCTTC,CSVELRSTWGGYTF
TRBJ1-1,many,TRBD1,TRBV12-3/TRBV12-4,TGTGCCAGCAGTCGGACAGGGCCCACTGAAGCTTTCTTT,CASSRTGPTEAFF
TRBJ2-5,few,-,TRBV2,TGTGCCAGCATCAAACCCAGGTCGGCTCGCGAGACCCAGTACTTC,CASIKPRSARETQYF
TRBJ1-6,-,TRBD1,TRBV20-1,TGCAGTGCCCGGGGGCGGGACAGGCCTAATTCCCCCCTCCACTTT,CSARGRDRPNSPLHF
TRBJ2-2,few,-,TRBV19,TGTGCCAGTAGTACACCGGGAGTAGGTACCGGGGAGCTGTTTTTT,CASSTPGVGTGELFF
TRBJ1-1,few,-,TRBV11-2,TGTGCCAGCAGCTTATGGGGGAGCGGGGCTTTCTTT,CASSLWGSGAFF
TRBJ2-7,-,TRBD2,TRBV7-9,TGTGCCAGCAGCTTATATAAACTAGCGGGAGGGCCGGAGCAGTACTTC,CASSLYKLAGGPEQYF
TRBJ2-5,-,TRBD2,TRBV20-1,TGCAGTGCTAGAGTCCCAGCGGGAGCGCATCAAGAGACCCAGTACTTC,CSARVPAGAHQETQYF
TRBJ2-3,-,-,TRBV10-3,TGTGCCATCAGTGAGTCCCCCAGGCGGGGCACAGATACGCAGTATTTT,CAISESPRRGTDTQYF
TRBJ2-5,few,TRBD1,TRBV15,TGTGCCACCAGCGGGGACAGGGGAATGGGGGAGACCCAGTACTTC,CATSGDRGMGETQYF
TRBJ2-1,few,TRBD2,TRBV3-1,TGTGCCAGCAGCCAAGAGAGCGGGGGGGACTACAATGAGCAGTTCTTC,CASSQESGGDYNEQFF
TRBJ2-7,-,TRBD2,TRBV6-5,TGTGCCAGCAGTCACAGGACTAGCGGACTCTACGAGCAGTACTTC,CASSHRTSGLYEQYF
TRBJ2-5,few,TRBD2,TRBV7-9,TGTGCCAGCTCGAGGACTAGCGGGGCGGCGGAGACCCAGTACTTC,CASSRTSGAAETQYF
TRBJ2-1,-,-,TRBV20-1,TGCAGTGCTACCGGACAGTTAACCTACAATGAGCAGTTCTTC,CSATGQLTYNEQFF
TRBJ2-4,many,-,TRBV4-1,TGCGCCAGCAGCCAAGATGAGGGAAACATTCAGTACTTC,CASSQDEGNIQYF
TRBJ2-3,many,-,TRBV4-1,TGCGCCAGCAGCCCTGAGACAGGCTCTAGCACAGATACGCAGTATTTT,CASSPETGSSTDTQYF
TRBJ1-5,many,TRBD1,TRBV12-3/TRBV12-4,TGTGCCAGCAGCCTACAGGGGGTCCAGCATTTT,CASSLQGVQHF
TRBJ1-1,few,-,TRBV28,TGTGCCAGCAGCCGTACAGGGTTGGCTTTCTTT,CASSRTGLAFF
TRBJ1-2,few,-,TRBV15,TGTGCCACCAGCGGAACGCGGGGCTATGGCTACACCTTC,CATSGTRGYGYTF
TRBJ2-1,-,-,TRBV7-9,TGTGCCAGCAGCGCACCGGGCCATCAGAGGGATGAGCAGTTCTTC,CASSAPGHQRDEQFF
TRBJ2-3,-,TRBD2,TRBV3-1,TGTGCCAGCAGCCAAGTCCACTTAGCGGGGGCCCTTCGGGATACGCAGTATTTT,CASSQVHLAGALRDTQYF
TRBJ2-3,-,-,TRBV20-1,TGCAGTGCTAGAGATTTATGGGGGAAAGATACGCAGTATTTT,CSARDLWGKDTQYF
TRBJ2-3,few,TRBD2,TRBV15,TGTGCCACCAGCAGCGGACTAGCGGGGGCTACACCTAGCACAGATACGCAGTATTTT,CATSSGLAGATPSTDTQYF
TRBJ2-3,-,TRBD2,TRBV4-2,TGTGCCAGCAGCCAAGGACTAGCAGCTAGCACAGATACGCAGTATTTT,CASSQGLAASTDTQYF
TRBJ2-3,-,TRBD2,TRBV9,TGTGCCAGCAGCACCCTAGCGGGAATTTGGGAGAATACGCAGTATTTT,CASSTLAGIWENTQYF
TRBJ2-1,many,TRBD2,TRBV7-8,TGTGCCAGCAGCTCCAGAGGTAGCGGGACGTACAATGAGCAGTTCTTC,CASSSRGSGTYNEQFF
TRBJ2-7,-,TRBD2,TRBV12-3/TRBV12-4,TGTGCCAGCAGCCTACGGACTAGCGGGAGGCACGAGCAGTACTTC,CASSLRTSGRHEQYF
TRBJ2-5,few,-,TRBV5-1,TGCGCCAGCAGCTTGGAAGTAGCGAGGGTGGAGACCCAGTACTTC,CASSLEVARVETQYF
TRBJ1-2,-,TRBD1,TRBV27,TGTGCCAGCAGTCTTCGGACAGGGGACCGCTATGGCTACACCTTC,CASSLRTGDRYGYTF
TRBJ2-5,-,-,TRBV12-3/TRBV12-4,TGTGCCAGCAGCGAACAGGGGGGGGAAGAGACCCAGTACTTC,CASSEQGGEETQYF
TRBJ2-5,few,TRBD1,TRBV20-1,TGCAGTGCTAGAGCCAGCAGGGGGCGCCGAGAGACCCAGTACTTC,CSARASRGRRETQYF
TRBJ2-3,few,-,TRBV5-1,TGCGCCAGCAGCGCGGGCCGGGTCTACACAGATACGCAGTATTTT,CASSAGRVYTDTQYF
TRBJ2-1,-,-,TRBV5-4,TGTGCCAGCAGCTTAGACCTCCAAAGCTCCTACAATGAGCGGTTCTTC,CASSLDLQSSYNERFF
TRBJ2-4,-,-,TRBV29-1,TGCAGCGTTGGGGGGCTAGAGGAGTACTTC,CSVGGLEEYF
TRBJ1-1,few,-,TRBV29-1,TGCAGCGTGCAACAGGGCTTAAGCACTGAAGCTTTCTTT,CSVQQGLSTEAFF
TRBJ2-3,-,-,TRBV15,TGTGCCACCAGCAGAGATAGGGACACATTCACAGATACGCAGTATTTT,CATSRDRDTFTDTQYF
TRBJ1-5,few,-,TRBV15,TGTGCCACCAGCGGGATGAAGGGGACCAGCAATCAGCCCCAGCATTTT,CATSGMKGTSNQPQHF
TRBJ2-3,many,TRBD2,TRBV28,TGTGCCAGCAGTTTGTCGCGTAGCGGGAGTACAGATACGCAGTATTTT,CASSLSRSGSTDTQYF
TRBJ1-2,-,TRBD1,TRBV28,TGTGCCAGCAGTCGGACAGGGGTCTATGGCTACACCTTC,CASSRTGVYGYTF
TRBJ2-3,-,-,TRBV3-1,TGTGCCAGCAGCCAGGGGGGTTTCACAGATACGCAGTATTTT,CASSQGGFTDTQYF
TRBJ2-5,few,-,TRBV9,TGTGCCAGCAGCGTAGCCCCCTTACAAGAGACCCAGTACTTC,CASSVAPLQETQYF
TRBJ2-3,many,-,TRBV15,TGTGCCACCAGCAGAGTGCGGAACACAGATACGCAGTATTTT,CATSRVRNTDTQYF
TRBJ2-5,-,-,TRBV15,TGTGCCACCAGCAGCAGCCCCCGAGGGGAGACCCAGTACTTC,CATSSSPRGETQYF
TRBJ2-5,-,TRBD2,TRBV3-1,TGTGCCAGTAAGGGACTACAAGAGACCCAGTACTTC,CASKGLQETQYF
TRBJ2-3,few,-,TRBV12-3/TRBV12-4,TGTGCCAGCAGGGGTACAGGCTCCATCACAGATACGCAGTATTTT,CASRGTGSITDTQYF
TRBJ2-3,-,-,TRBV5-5,TGTGCCAGCAGCTCTTCCCCGGGGGATACGCAGTATTTT,CASSSSPGDTQYF
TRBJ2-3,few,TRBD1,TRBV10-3,TGTGCCATCAGGGGGACAGGGAAAGGCACAGATACGCAGTATTTT,CAIRGTGKGTDTQYF
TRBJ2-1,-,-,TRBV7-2,TGTGCCAGCAGCTCTAGGCACCGGGTGAGCTCCTACAATGAGCAGTTCTTC,CASSSRHRVSSYNEQFF
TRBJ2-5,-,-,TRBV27,TGTGCCAGCCCTCATCCAGAGACCCAGTACTTC,CASPHPETQYF
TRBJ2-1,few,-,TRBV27,TGTGCCAGCAGTTTATCGTTGACAACCAATGAGCAGTTCTTC,CASSLSLTTNEQFF
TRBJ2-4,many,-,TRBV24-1,TGTGCCACCAGTGACCCTATCCGGGACCCGAACATTCAGTACTTC,CATSDPIRDPNIQYF
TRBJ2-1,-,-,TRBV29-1,TGCAGCGTAGGATTGGACAATGAGCAGTTCTTC,CSVGLDNEQFF
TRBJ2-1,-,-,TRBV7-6,TGTGCCAGCAGTTTACTGGGCCGAAAGTTTGGCTCCTACAATGAGCAGTTCTTC,CASSLLGRKFGSYNEQFF
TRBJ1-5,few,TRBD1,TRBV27,TGTGCCAGCAGTTACGACAGGGTTCAGCCCCAGCATTTT,CASSYDRVQPQHF